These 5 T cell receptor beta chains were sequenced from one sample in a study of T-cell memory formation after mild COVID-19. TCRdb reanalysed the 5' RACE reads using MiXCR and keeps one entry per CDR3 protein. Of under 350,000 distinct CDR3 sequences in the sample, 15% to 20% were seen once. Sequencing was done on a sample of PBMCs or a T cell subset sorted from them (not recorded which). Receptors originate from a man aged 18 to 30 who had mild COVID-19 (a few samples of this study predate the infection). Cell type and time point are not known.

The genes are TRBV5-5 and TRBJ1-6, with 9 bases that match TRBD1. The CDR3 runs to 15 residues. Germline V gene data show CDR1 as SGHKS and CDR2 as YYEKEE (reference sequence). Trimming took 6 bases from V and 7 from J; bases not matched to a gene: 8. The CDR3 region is CASTPGTGRNSPLHF. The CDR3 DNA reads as TGTGCCAGCACACCCGGGACAGGGCGCAATTCACCCCTCCACTTT.

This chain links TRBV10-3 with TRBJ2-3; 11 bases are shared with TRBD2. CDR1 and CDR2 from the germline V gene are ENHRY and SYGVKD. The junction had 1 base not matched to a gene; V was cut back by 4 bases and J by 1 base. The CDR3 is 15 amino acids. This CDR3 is CAISGGLAGTDTQYF. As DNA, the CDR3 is TGTGCCATCAGTGGGGGACTAGCGGGCACAGATACGCAGTATTTT.

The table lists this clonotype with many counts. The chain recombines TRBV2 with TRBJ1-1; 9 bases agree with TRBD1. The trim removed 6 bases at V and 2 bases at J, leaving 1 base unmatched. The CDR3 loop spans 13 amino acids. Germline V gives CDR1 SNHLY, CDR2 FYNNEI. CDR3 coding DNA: TGTGCCAGCAGGGGACAGGGTAACACTGAAGCTTTCTTT. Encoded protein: CASRGQGNTEAFF.

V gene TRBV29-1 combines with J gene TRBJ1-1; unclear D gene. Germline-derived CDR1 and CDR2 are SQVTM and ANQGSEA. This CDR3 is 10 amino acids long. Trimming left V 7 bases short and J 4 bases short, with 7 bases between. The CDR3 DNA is TGCAGCGGGGCGAGCACTGAAGCTTTCTTT. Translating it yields CSGASTEAFF.

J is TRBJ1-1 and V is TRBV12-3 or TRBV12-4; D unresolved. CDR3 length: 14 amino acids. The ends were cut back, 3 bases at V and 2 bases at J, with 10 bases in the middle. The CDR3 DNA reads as TGTGCCAGCAGTTTTAGTCGGATAAACACTGAAGCTTTCTTT. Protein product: CASSFSRINTEAFF.